This T cell receptor beta chain derives from a study of cytomegalovirus exposure and HLA in healthy donors. Whole-study findings and limits: Cytomegalovirus status, reportedly, was diagnosed with high specificity and sensitivity by the classifier. Associated with cytomegalovirus, according to the listing, were 150 to 200 TCR beta chains. The study assumed roughly uniform donor sequencing depth for presence/absence analyses.

The CDR3 length is 15 residues. Trimming at V came to 5 bases and at J to 5 bases, leaving 6 bases not matched to a gene. Germline V CDR1 and CDR2: SGHTA, FQGTGA. On this clone: Its antigen remains unknown.

The PCR used 60 Vbeta and 13 Jbeta primers. Method: immunoSEQ multiplex PCR; TCRdb's copy keeps in-frame clones and lacks some. Of approximately 190,000 clones listed, about four fifths are singletons. The sequenced sample was PBMCs. This chain links TRBV7-3 with TRBJ2-1, with 10 nucleotides matching TRBD2. The receptor was isolated from a woman in her forties or fifties in good health and CMV-seropositive. CDR3 sequence reads: CASSLLAGSDNEQFF. The CDR3 DNA reads TGTGCCAGCAGCCTACTAGCGGGGTCAGACAATGAGCAGTTCTTC.